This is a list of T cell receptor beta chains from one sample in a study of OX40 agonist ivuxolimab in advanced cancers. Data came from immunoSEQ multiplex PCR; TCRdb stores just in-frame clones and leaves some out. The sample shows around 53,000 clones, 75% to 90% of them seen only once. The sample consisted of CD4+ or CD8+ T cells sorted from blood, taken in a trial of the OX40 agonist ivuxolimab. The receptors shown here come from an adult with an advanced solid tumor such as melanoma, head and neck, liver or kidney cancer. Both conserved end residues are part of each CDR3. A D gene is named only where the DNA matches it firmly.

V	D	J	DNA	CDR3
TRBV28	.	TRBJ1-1	TGTGCCAGCAGTCCACCAGGGCCGAACACTGAAGCTTTCTTT	CASSPPGPNTEAFF
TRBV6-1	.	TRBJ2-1	TGTGCCAGCAGTTTTACCTACAATGAGCAGTTCTTC	CASSFTYNEQFF
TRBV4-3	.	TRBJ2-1	TGCGCCAGCAGCCCCAACCATTACAATGAGCAGTTCTTC	CASSPNHYNEQFF
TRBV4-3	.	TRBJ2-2	TGCGCCAGCAGCCGAACGAGAAACCACGGGGGAAGAGAGACCGGGGAGCTGTTTTTT	CASSRTRNHGGRETGELFF
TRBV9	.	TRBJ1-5	TGTGCCAGCAGCGCGTCCCCGGACAATCAGCCCCAGCATTTT	CASSASPDNQPQHF
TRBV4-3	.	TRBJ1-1	TGCGCCAGCAGCCAAGATCAGGGCTTGAACACTGAAGCTTTCTTT	CASSQDQGLNTEAFF
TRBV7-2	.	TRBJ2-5	TGCGCCAGCAGCCCCGAGGAGTGGCATCAAGAGACCCAGTACTTC	CASSPEEWHQETQYF
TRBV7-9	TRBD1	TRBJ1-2	TGTGCCAGCAGCGTAGCGGACAGGGAAGATGGCTACACCTTC	CASSVADREDGYTF
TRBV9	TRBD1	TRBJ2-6	TGTGCCAGCAGCGCGTTCGCCGGGACAGGGATGACTGGGGCCAACGTCCTGACTTTC	CASSAFAGTGMTGANVLTF
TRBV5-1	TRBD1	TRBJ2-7	TGCGCCAGCAGCTGGGACCACTACGGACAGGGGGCAATCGAGCAGTACTTC	CASSWDHYGQGAIEQYF
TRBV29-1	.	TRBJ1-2	TGCAGCGTTGGGCCCGGGGAAGTTTATGGCTACACCTTC	CSVGPGEVYGYTF
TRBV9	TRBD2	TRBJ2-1	TGTGCCAGCAGCGCCAGCGGGGTTCGAAATGAGCAGTTCTTC	CASSASGVRNEQFF
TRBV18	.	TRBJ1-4	TGTGCCAGCTCGCGAACAGCACCTAATGAAAAACTGTTTTTT	CASSRTAPNEKLFF
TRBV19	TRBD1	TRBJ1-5	TGTGCCAGTAGTATATGGACAGGACCGAATCAGCCCCAGCATTTT	CASSIWTGPNQPQHF
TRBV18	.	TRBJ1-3	TGTGCCAGCTCACCAGGGCAAGGAGGTTCTGGAAACACCATATATTTT	CASSPGQGGSGNTIYF
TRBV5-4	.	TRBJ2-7	TGTGCCAGCAGCTTGGGCAGAACCTACGAGCAGTACTTC	CASSLGRTYEQYF
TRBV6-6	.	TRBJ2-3	TGTGCCAGCAGTCCCGGGGGTTATTTAAGCACAGATACGCAGTATTTT	CASSPGGYLSTDTQYF
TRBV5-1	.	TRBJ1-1	TGCGCCAGCAGCTTTGGCCTTAACACTGAAGCTTTCTTT	CASSFGLNTEAFF
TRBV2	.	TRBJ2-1	TGTGCCAGCGGGGGCGGGGGCGCCTACAATGAGCAGTTCTTC	CASGGGGAYNEQFF
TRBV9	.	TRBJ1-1	TGTGCCAGCAGCAGATTGAACACTGAAGCTTTCTTT	CASSRLNTEAFF
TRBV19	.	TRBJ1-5	TGTGCCAGTTCCGCGGCGGTCAATCAGCCCCAGCATTTT	CASSAAVNQPQHF
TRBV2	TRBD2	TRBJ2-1	TGTGCCAGCAGTGAAGCGCGGAGGGACTACCTCCTTGATGAGCAGTTCTTC	CASSEARRDYLLDEQFF
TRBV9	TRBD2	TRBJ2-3	TGTGCCAGCTCAATGGCGGGGGGCACAGATACGCAGTATTTT	CASSMAGGTDTQYF
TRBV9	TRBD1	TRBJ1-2	TGTGCCAGCAGCCCGAGAGACAGGGATTGGATCTATGGCTACACCTTC	CASSPRDRDWIYGYTF
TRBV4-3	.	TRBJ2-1	TGCGCCAGCAGCCAAGCGGGCTATGAGCAGTTCTTC	CASSQAGYEQFF
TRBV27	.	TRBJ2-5	TGTGCCACCAGGGAGGGGCAGGGGGAAGTCGAGACCCAGTACTTC	CATREGQGEVETQYF
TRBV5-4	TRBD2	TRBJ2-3	TGTGCCAGCAGCCACCGGCGGGGGGACACAGATACGCAGTATTTT	CASSHRRGDTDTQYF
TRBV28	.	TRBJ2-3	TGTGCCAGCAGTTTCCGGGACACTAGCACAGATACGCAGTATTTT	CASSFRDTSTDTQYF
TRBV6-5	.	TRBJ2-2	TGTGCCAGTCGGATGAGGCAAAACACCGGGGAGCTGTTTTTT	CASRMRQNTGELFF
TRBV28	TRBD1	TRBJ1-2	TGTGCCAGCAGTTTAACCGGGACAGGGGGAGGATTTGGAGGCTACACCTTC	CASSLTGTGGGFGGYTF
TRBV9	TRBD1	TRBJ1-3	TGTGCCAGCAGCGCCTTCGTGGGACAGGGGGTTGGAAACACCATATATTTT	CASSAFVGQGVGNTIYF
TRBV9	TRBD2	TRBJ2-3	TGTGCCAGCAAGACTAGCGGGGCCAATACGCAGTATTTT	CASKTSGANTQYF
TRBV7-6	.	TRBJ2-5	TGTGCCAGCAGCTTAGTATGGACCGACCAAGAGACCCAGTACTTC	CASSLVWTDQETQYF
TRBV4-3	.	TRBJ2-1	TGCGCCAGCAGCCAAGGGGACTCAGCCTACAATGAGCAGTTCTTC	CASSQGDSAYNEQFF
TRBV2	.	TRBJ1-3	TGTGCCAGCAGTGGCGAAATCACACAGGGCCTCTCTGGAAACACCATATATTTT	CASSGEITQGLSGNTIYF
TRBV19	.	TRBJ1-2	TGTGCCAGTAGTGGCTATGGCTACACCTTC	CASSGYGYTF
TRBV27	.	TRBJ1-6	TGTGCCAGCACCCCCGGGGGAGGTAGTTCACCCCTCCACTTT	CASTPGGGSSPLHF
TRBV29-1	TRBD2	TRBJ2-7	TGCAGCGCGGACGTAGCGGGGACGGTTTACGAGCAGTACTTC	CSADVAGTVYEQYF
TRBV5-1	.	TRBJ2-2	TGCGCCAGCAGTAACGCCGGGACCGATAACACCGGGGAGCTGTTTTTT	CASSNAGTDNTGELFF
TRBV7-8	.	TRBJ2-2	TGTGCCAGCAGCTTAGTGAGGGGGGGAGTAGGCACAACCGGGGAGCTGTTTTTT	CASSLVRGGVGTTGELFF
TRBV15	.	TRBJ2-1	TGTGCCACCAGCAGGGAGGGGACAGTTAGCTCCTACAATGAGCAGTTCTTC	CATSREGTVSSYNEQFF
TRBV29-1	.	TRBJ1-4	TGCAGCGTTGAAGATGACGGGGGCGGTGAAAAACTGTTTTTT	CSVEDDGGGEKLFF
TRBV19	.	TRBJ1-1	TGTGCCAGTAGTACCAGGGGAAGTACTGAAGCTTTCTTT	CASSTRGSTEAFF
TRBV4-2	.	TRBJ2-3	TGTGCCAGCAGCCCCAAAAGGACTGATACGCAGTATTTT	CASSPKRTDTQYF
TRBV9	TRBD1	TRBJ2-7	TGTGCCAGCAGCGTAGGTCGACAGGGGGGCTACGAGCAGTACTTC	CASSVGRQGGYEQYF
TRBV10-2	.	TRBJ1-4	TGCGCCAGCAGGGGACAAGGAATAAAACTGTTTTTT	CASRGQGIKLFF
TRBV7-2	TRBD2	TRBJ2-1	TGTGCCAGCAGCTTAGTAGCTAGCGGCCACAATGAGCAGTTCTTC	CASSLVASGHNEQFF
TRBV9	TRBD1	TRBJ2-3	TGTGCCAGCAGCGTAGATCGGGACAGGGGTACAGATACGCAGTATTTT	CASSVDRDRGTDTQYF
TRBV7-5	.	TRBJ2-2	TGTGCCAGCAGCACCCCCACCGGGGAGCTGTTTTTT	CASSTPTGELFF
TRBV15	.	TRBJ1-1	TGTGCCACCAGCCAAACTTCCCAAAGTGAAGCTTTCTTT	CATSQTSQSEAFF
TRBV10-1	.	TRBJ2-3	TGCGCCAGCAGTGAGTCGGCCCCCATGGGCACAGATACGCAGTATTTT	CASSESAPMGTDTQYF
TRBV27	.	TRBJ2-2	TGTGCCAGCAGTCTCATGAACACCGGGGAGCTGTTTTTT	CASSLMNTGELFF
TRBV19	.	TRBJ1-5	TGTGCCAGTAGTAATGGAAGGCGTCATTTT	CASSNGRRHF
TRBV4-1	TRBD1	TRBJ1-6	TGCGCCAGCAGCCAGGGGACAGCAATCTATAATTCACCCCTCCACTTT	CASSQGTAIYNSPLHF